Presented here are 12 T cell receptor beta chains from one specimen sequenced in a study of blood T cell repertoires in COVID-19. Profiling relied on immunoSEQ multiplex PCR, and the TCRdb table lists in-frame clones only, not all of them. The profile covers roughly 11,000 clones, with approximately 91% appearing a single time and 22% taken by the ten largest. The sample consisted of peripheral blood. These receptors all come from a woman between 55 and 75 years old with active COVID-19.

This clone has only a few counts. The chain recombines TRBV2 with TRBJ1-5, with TRBD1 identical over 7 bases. The CDR3 runs to 15 residues. J was trimmed by 7 bases and V by 6 bases; bases with no gene match: 12. Germline values: CDR1 SNHLY, CDR2 FYNNEI. The CDR3: CASSPPGTASQPQHF. CDR3 DNA: TGTGCCAGCAGCCCGCCCGGGACAGCATCCCAGCCCCAGCATTTT. The variable domain in full, completed from reference TRBV2 and TRBJ1-5, reads EPEVTQTPSHQVTQMGQEVILRCVPISNHLYFYWYRQILGQKVEFLVSFYNNEISEKSEIFDDQFSVERPDGSNFTLKIRSTKLEDSAMYFCASSPPGTASQPQHFGDGTRLSIL.

The chain employs TRBV27 and TRBJ2-7; unclear D gene. Germline V gene sequence: CDR1 MNHEY, CDR2 SMNVEV (reference sequence). This CDR3 is 14 amino acids long. Trimming removed 4 bases at V and 4 bases at J, with 14 bases between. The CDR3 sequence is CASSSLIRPYEQYV. CDR3 sequence (DNA): TGTGCCAGCAGTTCCCTAATCAGGCCTTACGAGCAGTACGTC.

The CDR3: CASSARQGPREAFF. CDR3 bases: TGTGCCAGCAGCGCTCGACAGGGGCCCCGAGAAGCTTTCTTT. This chain connects TRBV9 to TRBJ1-1; 8 positions match TRBD1. The CDR3 length is 14 residues. V gave up 3 bases and J gave up 8 bases; unmatched junction bases: 9. Germline loops: CDR1 SGDLS, CDR2 YYNGEE.

The chain is built from TRBV11-2 and TRBJ1-3; TRBD1 matches at 8 bases. CDR3 length: 16 amino acids. Germline-derived CDR1 and CDR2 are SGHAT and FQNNGV. V was pared by 4 bases and J by 4 bases, with 9 bases of the junction left unmatched. CDR3 sequence: CASSSLLRGRGNTIYF. For the CDR3, the DNA is TGTGCCAGCAGCTCCCTCCTCAGGGGGCGCGGAAACACCATATATTTT.

V is TRBV6-6 and J is TRBJ2-7; D may be TRBD2 (5 bases). V gave up 4 bases and J gave up 6 bases, with 16 bases separating them. This CDR3 has 14 residues. Germline CDR1 and CDR2: MNHNY and SVGAGI (reference sequence). This chain's CDR3 is CASSSALGGAEQYF. The CDR3 DNA is TGTGCCAGCAGTTCGGCCCTAGGAGGAGCCGAGCAGTACTTC.

V gene TRBV9 combines with J gene TRBJ2-3; 8 nucleotides match TRBD2. The trim removed 4 bases at V and 2 bases at J, leaving 21 bases unmatched. The length of the CDR3 is 20 residues. Germline V gene data show CDR1 as SGDLS and CDR2 as YYNGEE. DNA of the CDR3: TGTGCCAGCAGCCCCCGGGGGGAGCGGGGGACCTCGCCCCACACAGATACGCAGTATTTT. Protein: CASSPRGERGTSPHTDTQYF.

V is TRBV5-6 and J is TRBJ2-1; 11 bases fit TRBD2. The CDR3 is 19 amino acids. Germline V gene sequence: CDR1 SGHDT, CDR2 YYEEEE. Germline trimming cut 4 bases from V and 2 bases from J; bases unmatched to any gene: 14. The CDR3 nucleotides read TGTGCCAGCAGCCAGACTAGCGGGGTTTTCCTAGGTACCTACAATGAGCAGTTCTTC. It codes for CASSQTSGVFLGTYNEQFF.

J is TRBJ2-1 and V is TRBV5-1, with TRBD2 matching over 7 bases. Germline loops: CDR1 SGHRS, CDR2 YFSETQ. The junction had 10 bases not matched to a gene; V was cut back by 4 bases and J by 6 bases. The CDR3 totals 15 residues. The CDR3 spells CASSLERGTGNEQFF. The CDR3 coding sequence is TGCGCCAGCAGCCTGGAGCGGGGAACAGGCAATGAGCAGTTCTTC. The full variable domain, completed using reference TRBV5-1 and TRBJ2-1, is KAGVTQTPRYLIKTRGQQVTLSCSPISGHRSVSWYQQTPGQGLQFLFEYFSETQRNKGNFPGRFSGRQFSNSRSEMNVSTLELGDSALYLCASSLERGTGNEQFFGPGTRLTVL.

This sequence joins TRBV7-9 and TRBJ1-3; weak D call: TRBD1 (6 bases). Trimming shortened V by 0 bases and J by 4 bases, and 10 bases separated the two germline ends. Per the germline V gene, CDR1 is SEHNR and CDR2 is FQNEAQ (reference sequence). The CDR3 covers 15 residues. Written as DNA, the CDR3 is TGTGCCAGCAGCTTAGCGCGCAGGGGCGGAAACACCATATATTTT. It yields the protein CASSLARRGGNTIYF.

V gene TRBV6-5 combines with J gene TRBJ1-1; perhaps TRBD1 as D (6 bases). The CDR3 contains 16 residues. Trimming took 2 bases from V and 5 from J, leaving 18 bases between them. Germline lookup yields CDR1 MNHEY and CDR2 SVGAGI. The DNA of the CDR3 is TGTGCCAGCAGTTACGGCGGGGGCGTTGGGCGGACTGAAGCTTTCTTT. Translation gives CASSYGGGVGRTEAFF.

This chain's CDR3 is CARSLNGGGHTDTQYF. CDR3 nucleotide sequence: TGTGCCAGAAGCTTAAATGGCGGGGGGCACACAGATACGCAGTATTTT. The chain combines TRBV5-3 with TRBJ2-3, with TRBD2 identical over 8 bases. TRBV5-3 qualifies as an ORF whose function is uncertain. This CDR3 spans 16 amino acids. Germline trimming cut 2 bases from V and 2 bases from J; bases unmatched to any gene: 7.

The chain combines TRBV6-1 with TRBJ2-3; 8 nucleotides agree with TRBD1. This CDR3 has 14 amino acids. V was pared by 2 bases and J by 3 bases, with 1 base of the junction left unmatched. Germline CDR1 is MNHNS and CDR2 is SASEGT. The CDR3 reads CASSETGGTDTQYF. The CDR3 DNA follows: TGTGCCAGCAGTGAAACAGGGGGTACAGATACGCAGTATTTT.